Listed below are T cell receptor beta chains from one sample, sequenced in a study of blood T cells in healthy people across ages. TCRdb reanalysed the 5' RACE reads using MiXCR and keeps one entry per CDR3 protein. The table lists around 1,800,000 distinct CDR3 sequences, about two fifths of them singletons. Material: blood. The source of these receptors is a human donor in good health. Both conserved end residues are part of each CDR3. Each record gives: J gene, clone size, V gene, D gene, CDR3 DNA, CDR3 protein. D genes are given only for firm matches. A clone size is listed for some rows: how often the clone was seen (once, few, many), or a class if it is expanded.

J gene: TRBJ2-1
clone size: .
V gene: TRBV6-2/TRBV6-3
D gene: .
CDR3 DNA: TGTGCCAGCAGTTACGGGAGGAGGAATGAGCAGTTCTTC
CDR3 protein: CASSYGRRNEQFF

J gene: TRBJ2-1
clone size: .
V gene: TRBV29-1
D gene: TRBD1
CDR3 DNA: TGCAGCGCCAGGACAGGGGTTAGAAATGAGCAGTTCTTC
CDR3 protein: CSARTGVRNEQFF

J gene: TRBJ2-7
clone size: .
V gene: TRBV29-1
D gene: .
CDR3 DNA: TGCAGCGTTGGACTATTATACGAGCAGTACTTC
CDR3 protein: CSVGLLYEQYF

J gene: TRBJ2-3
clone size: .
V gene: TRBV11-3
D gene: TRBD2
CDR3 DNA: TGTGCCAGCAGCGGACTAGCCACAGATACGCAGTATTTT
CDR3 protein: CASSGLATDTQYF

J gene: TRBJ2-1
clone size: .
V gene: TRBV4-3
D gene: .
CDR3 DNA: TGCGCCAGCAGCCATTCTCATACTACCGATGAGCAGTTCTTC
CDR3 protein: CASSHSHTTDEQFF

J gene: TRBJ2-5
clone size: few
V gene: TRBV6-6
D gene: .
CDR3 DNA: TGTGCCAGCAGTTACTCGAACGGGGTTGGTAAAGAGACCCAGTACTTC
CDR3 protein: CASSYSNGVGKETQYF

J gene: TRBJ1-6
clone size: .
V gene: TRBV28
D gene: .
CDR3 DNA: TGTGCCAGCGGTTTTGACACGCAGGGTTCACCCCTCCACTTT
CDR3 protein: CASGFDTQGSPLHF

J gene: TRBJ1-1
clone size: .
V gene: TRBV29-1
D gene: .
CDR3 DNA: TGCAGCGTAGCTAGCGAACAGCAGGGCCGGAAAGCTTTCTTT
CDR3 protein: CSVASEQQGRKAFF

J gene: TRBJ1-1
clone size: .
V gene: TRBV7-9
D gene: TRBD1
CDR3 DNA: TGTGCCAGCAGCTCCCAGTGGAGACAGGGGCTCTTCACTGAAGCTTTCTTT
CDR3 protein: CASSSQWRQGLFTEAFF

J gene: TRBJ2-5
clone size: .
V gene: TRBV6-2/TRBV6-3
D gene: .
CDR3 DNA: TGTGCCAGCGGGCCCCTTCGGGGGGAGACCCAGTACTTC
CDR3 protein: CASGPLRGETQYF

J gene: TRBJ1-2
clone size: few
V gene: TRBV5-1
D gene: .
CDR3 DNA: TGCGCCAGTACCTATCGGGAGGGTGACTACACCTTC
CDR3 protein: CASTYREGDYTF

J gene: TRBJ1-4
clone size: few
V gene: TRBV7-9
D gene: TRBD1
CDR3 DNA: TGTGCCAGCAGCTTCCGACAGGGGGCTAATGAAAAACTGTTTTTT
CDR3 protein: CASSFRQGANEKLFF

J gene: TRBJ2-1
clone size: .
V gene: TRBV7-2
D gene: .
CDR3 DNA: TGTGCCAGCAGCTTCGGGGGTTTGGACTACAATGAGCAGTTCTTC
CDR3 protein: CASSFGGLDYNEQFF

J gene: TRBJ2-5
clone size: few
V gene: TRBV6-5
D gene: TRBD1
CDR3 DNA: TGTGCCAGCAGTGGTACCGGGACAGGGGGCGAGACCCAGTACTTC
CDR3 protein: CASSGTGTGGETQYF

J gene: TRBJ2-1
clone size: many
V gene: TRBV29-1
D gene: TRBD1
CDR3 DNA: TGCAGCGTTGAAGTAGGGACAGGGGGCTTTTACAATGAGCAGTTCTTC
CDR3 protein: CSVEVGTGGFYNEQFF

J gene: TRBJ2-5
clone size: .
V gene: TRBV6-6
D gene: .
CDR3 DNA: TGTGCCAGCAGGCCCGGGACAGAGACCCAGTACTTC
CDR3 protein: CASRPGTETQYF

J gene: TRBJ2-3
clone size: few
V gene: TRBV9
D gene: .
CDR3 DNA: TGTGCCAGCTCTACGGGGAACACAGATACGCAGTATTTT
CDR3 protein: CASSTGNTDTQYF

J gene: TRBJ2-3
clone size: .
V gene: TRBV7-2
D gene: .
CDR3 DNA: TGTGCCAGCAGCTTAGTTGCGGGGAGGCCCACAGATACGCAGTATTTT
CDR3 protein: CASSLVAGRPTDTQYF